The 2 T cell receptor beta chains reported below all come from one sample, sequenced in a study of blood T cell repertoires in COVID-19. TCRdb's table, derived via immunoSEQ multiplex PCR, lists solely in-frame clones and lacks some. The sample contains tens of thousands of clones, 85% to 95% of which appear only once. The sequenced sample consisted of peripheral blood. The receptors were sampled from a man aged 45-65 years with COVID-19, enrolled during active disease.

This clone came up once. The rearrangement uses TRBV19 and TRBJ2-7, with 12 bases fitting TRBD1. V lost 1 base, J lost 7 bases, and 11 bases stayed unmatched. Germline V gene data show CDR1 as LNHDA and CDR2 as SQIVND (reference sequence). CDR3 length: 17 amino acids. The CDR3 DNA sequence: TGTGCCAGTAGTATAGGGGCCCCGGGACAGGGGGCAGGGGAGCAGTACTTC. Protein sequence: CASSIGAPGQGAGEQYF.

V and J are TRBV19 and TRBJ2-1; D is perhaps TRBD2 (5 bases). With 5 bases removed from V and 0 bases from J, the gap between germline ends came to 8 bases. This CDR3 has 14 amino acids. The germline gives CDR1 LNHDA, CDR2 SQIVND (reference sequence). The CDR3 DNA follows: TGTGCCAGTAGTGAGCGGAGCTCCTACAATGAGCAGTTCTTC. Translation: CASSERSSYNEQFF.